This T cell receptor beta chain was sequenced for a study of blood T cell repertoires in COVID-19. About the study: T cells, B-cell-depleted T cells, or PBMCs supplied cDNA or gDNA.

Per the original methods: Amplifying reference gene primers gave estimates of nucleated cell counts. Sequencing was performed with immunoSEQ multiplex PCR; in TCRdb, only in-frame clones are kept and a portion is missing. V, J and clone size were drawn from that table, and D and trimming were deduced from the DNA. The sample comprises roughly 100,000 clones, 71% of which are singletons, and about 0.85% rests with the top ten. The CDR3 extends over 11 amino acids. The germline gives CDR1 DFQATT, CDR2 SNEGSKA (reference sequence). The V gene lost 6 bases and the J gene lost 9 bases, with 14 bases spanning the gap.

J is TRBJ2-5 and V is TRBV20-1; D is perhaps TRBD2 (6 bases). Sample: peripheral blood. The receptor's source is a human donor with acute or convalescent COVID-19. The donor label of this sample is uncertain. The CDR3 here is CSAQEGKAQYF. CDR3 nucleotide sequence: TGCAGTGCCCAGGAGGGTAAGGCCCAGTACTTC.